This TCR beta chain is drawn from a study of shared clonotypes between healthy human individuals. Overall study context: Donor composition was two women and a few men, aged 18 to 49.

The data were produced by immunoSEQ multiplex PCR, yet TCRdb's version contains in-frame clones alone and is incomplete. This sample has more than 400,000 clones, with around 85% found just once. Trimming shortened V by 6 bases and J by 2 bases, and 9 bases separated the two germline ends. Germline V CDR1 and CDR2: SEHNR, FQNEAQ (reference sequence). The CDR3 has 13 amino acids. Donors were healthy HIV-negative adults without recent acute infections or vaccinations. Caucasian adults residing in Nashville, Tennessee made up all the donors. Unsorted samples, those not sorted, used 70 million to 95 million PBMCs for genomic DNA.

The rearrangement joins TRBV7-9 to TRBJ2-3, with D maybe TRBD2 (6 bases). The clonotype was recovered from a woman aged 40 to 50 in good health. Some clones in this sample may be carry-over from other donors' samples. The source material was PBMCs. CDR3 sequence: CASSRGNTDTQYF. CDR3 nucleotides: TGTGCCAGCAGTCGGGGGAACACAGATACGCAGTATTTT. Full variable domain (remainder filled in from reference TRBV7-9 and TRBJ2-3): DTGVSQNPRHKITKRGQNVTFRCDPISEHNRLYWYRQTLGQGPEFLTYFQNEAQLEKSRLLSDRFSAERPKGSFSTLEIQRTEQGDSAMYLCASSRGNTDTQYFGPGTRLTVL.